A single sample is the source of the 5 T cell receptor beta chains below, sequenced in a study of human thymus T cells. Clones were sequenced by immunoSEQ multiplex PCR, and TCRdb holds only the in-frame ones, with some missing. Seen here are about 60,000 clones, approximately 95% observed once, and the top ten hold roughly 5.6%. Material for sequencing was blood. These receptors originate from a boy younger than two with a congenital heart defect but otherwise immunologically healthy.

The chain carries TRBV15 and TRBJ2-3; 11 nucleotides align to TRBD1. The CDR3 is 18 residues long. Germline lookup yields CDR1 LNHNV and CDR2 YYDKDF (reference sequence). With 1 base clipped from V and 7 bases from J, the junction kept 13 bases outside the gene matches. The CDR3 is CATSRGLRRDRGGNTQYF. The CDR3 DNA follows: TGTGCCACCAGCAGAGGCCTCCGTCGGGACAGGGGGGGGAATACGCAGTATTTT.

This clone has more than one count but fewer than ten. The V and J genes are TRBV29-1 and TRBJ1-6, with D unresolved. There are 13 residues in the CDR3. Trimming cost V 4 bases and J 0 bases, with 4 bases left between them. Germline loops: CDR1 SQVTM, CDR2 ANQGSEA. The CDR3 DNA follows: TGCAGCGTTGCAAACTCCTATAATTCACCCCTCCACTTT. The encoded protein is CSVANSYNSPLHF.

The chain carries TRBV11-2 and TRBJ2-2; D is undetermined. The CDR3 has 17 amino acids. Trimming removed 5 bases from V and 4 bases from J, with 20 bases in between. Germline V gene data show CDR1 as SGHAT and CDR2 as FQNNGV. The CDR3 loop is CASSPQPIGPFTGELFF. The CDR3 DNA is TGTGCCAGCAGCCCACAACCCATCGGGCCGTTCACCGGGGAGCTGTTTTTT.

The rearrangement uses TRBV5-1 and TRBJ2-6; TRBD1 might be the D (5 bases). The V and J ends lost 4 bases and 0 bases respectively, with 11 bases between them. The CDR3 is 16 residues long. In germline, CDR1 is SGHRS, CDR2 YFSETQ. The CDR3 loop reads CASSPGHVSGANVLTF. The CDR3 nucleotides are TGCGCCAGCAGCCCCGGACACGTCTCTGGGGCCAACGTCCTGACTTTC.

This clone was found once. V usage is TRBV18 and J usage is TRBJ2-2; D not certain. This CDR3 is built from 13 residues. With 0 bases removed from V and 4 bases from J, the gap between germline ends came to 3 bases. CDR1 is KGHSH and CDR2 is LQKENI in the germline V gene. The CDR3 protein is CASSPPSTGELFF. DNA for the CDR3: TGTGCCAGCTCACCACCGAGCACCGGGGAGCTGTTTTTT.